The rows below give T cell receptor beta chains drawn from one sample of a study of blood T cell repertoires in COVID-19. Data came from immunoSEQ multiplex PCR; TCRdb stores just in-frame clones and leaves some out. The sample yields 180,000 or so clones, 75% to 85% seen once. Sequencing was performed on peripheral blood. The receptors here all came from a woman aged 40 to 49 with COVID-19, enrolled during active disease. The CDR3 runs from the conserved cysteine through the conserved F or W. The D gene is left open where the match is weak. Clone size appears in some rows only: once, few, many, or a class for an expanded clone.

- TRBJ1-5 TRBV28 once CASSQGLGNQPQHF TGTGCCAGCAGCCAGGGTTTGGGCAATCAGCCCCAGCATTTT
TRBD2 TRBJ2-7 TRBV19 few CASSRTSGGQVYEQYF TGTGCCAGTAGCCGGACTAGCGGGGGGCAGGTCTACGAGCAGTACTTC
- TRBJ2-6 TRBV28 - CASSTSGAGANVLTF TGTGCCAGCAGCACGTCGGGAGCTGGGGCCAACGTCCTGACTTTC
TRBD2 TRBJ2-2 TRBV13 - CASSFGLAGNTGELFF TGTGCCAGCAGCTTTGGACTAGCGGGGAACACCGGGGAGCTGTTTTTT
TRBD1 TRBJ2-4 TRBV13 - CASSFTRGLENIQYF TGTGCCAGCAGCTTTACCAGGGGGCTAGAAAACATTCAGTACTTC
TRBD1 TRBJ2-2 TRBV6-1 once CASSESQGAWELFF TGTGCCAGCAGTGAAAGCCAGGGGGCATGGGAGCTGTTTTTT
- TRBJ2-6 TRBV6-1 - CASSALPLLEANVLTF TGTGCCAGCAGTGCCCTCCCCCTCCTAGAGGCCAACGTCCTGACTTTC
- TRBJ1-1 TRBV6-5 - CASKIRGTDTEAFF TGTGCCAGCAAAATCAGGGGTACGGACACTGAAGCTTTCTTT
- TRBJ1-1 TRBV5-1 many CASSLDGGWTEAFF TGCGCCAGCAGCTTGGATGGGGGCTGGACTGAAGCTTTCTTT
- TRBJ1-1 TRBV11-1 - CASSPLGWTKEAFF TGTGCCAGCAGCCCTCTGGGGTGGACAAAAGAAGCTTTCTTT
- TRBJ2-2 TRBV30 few CAWKGQDTGELFF TGTGCCTGGAAGGGACAAGACACCGGGGAGCTGTTTTTT
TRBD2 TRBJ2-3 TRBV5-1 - CASSLETSGSGDTQYF TGCGCCAGCAGCTTGGAGACTAGCGGGAGTGGGGATACGCAGTATTTT
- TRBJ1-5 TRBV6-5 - CASSPQGGGQPQHF TGTGCCAGCAGTCCACAGGGAGGGGGTCAGCCCCAGCATTTT
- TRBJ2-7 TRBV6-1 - CASSEAGLAVIGQYF TGTGCCAGCAGTGAAGCGGGTCTAGCTGTGATCGGGCAGTACTTC
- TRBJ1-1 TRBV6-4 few CASSLSLQTEAFF TGTGCCAGCAGTCTTTCCCTGCAGACTGAAGCTTTCTTT
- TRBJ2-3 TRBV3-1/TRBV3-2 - CASSQPGYQDTQYF TGTGCCAGCAGCCAACCAGGGTATCAAGATACGCAGTATTTT
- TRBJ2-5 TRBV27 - CASSLSEGFRETQYF TGTGCCAGCAGTTTATCGGAGGGATTCAGGGAGACCCAGTACTTC
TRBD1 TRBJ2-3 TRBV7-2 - CASSRQGSTDTQYF TGTGCCAGCAGCAGACAGGGTAGCACAGATACGCAGTATTTT
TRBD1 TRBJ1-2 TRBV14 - CASSQDLRDSYGYTF TGTGCCAGCAGCCAAGATCTCCGGGACAGCTATGGCTACACCTTC
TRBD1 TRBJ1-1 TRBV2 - CASSELGTGRLATEAFF TGTGCCAGCAGTGAACTCGGGACAGGGAGATTGGCAACTGAAGCTTTCTTT
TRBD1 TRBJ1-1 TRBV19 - CASSSGTGVAEAFF TGTGCCAGTAGTTCCGGGACAGGGGTGGCTGAAGCTTTCTTT
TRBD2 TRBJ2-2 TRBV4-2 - CASSQDPSGGELFF TGTGCCAGCAGCCAAGACCCTAGCGGCGGGGAGCTGTTTTTT
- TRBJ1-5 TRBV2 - CASSPGTRNQPQHF TGTGCCAGCAGTCCCGGGACACGTAATCAGCCCCAGCATTTT
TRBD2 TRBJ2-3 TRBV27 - CASSLVPSGELTDTQYF TGTGCCAGCAGTTTAGTCCCTAGCGGAGAGCTGACAGATACGCAGTATTTT
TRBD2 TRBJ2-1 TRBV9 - CASSGGLAGGGSYNEQFF TGTGCCAGCAGCGGCGGACTAGCGGGAGGAGGATCCTACAATGAGCAGTTCTTC
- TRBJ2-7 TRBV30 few CAWSSLGNEQYF TGTGCCTGGAGTTCCCTCGGGAACGAGCAGTACTTC
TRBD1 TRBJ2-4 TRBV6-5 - CASRDSGQGNIQYF TGTGCCAGCCGGGATTCGGGACAGGGAAACATTCAGTACTTC
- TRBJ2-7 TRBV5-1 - CASKTDSYEQYF TGCGCCAGCAAGACTGATTCCTACGAGCAGTACTTC
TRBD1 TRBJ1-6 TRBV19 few CASSPDRGSPLHF TGTGCCAGTAGTCCGGACAGGGGTTCACCCCTCCACTTT
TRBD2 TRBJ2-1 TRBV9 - CASSRGTSGSVGEQFF TGTGCCAGCAGTCGCGGGACTAGCGGGAGTGTAGGTGAGCAGTTCTTC
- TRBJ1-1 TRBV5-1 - CASSLIIGGGTEAFF TGCGCCAGCAGCTTGATTATAGGGGGTGGGACTGAAGCTTTCTTT
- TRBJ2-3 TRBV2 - CASSMADTQYF TGTGCCAGCTCTATGGCAGATACGCAGTATTTT
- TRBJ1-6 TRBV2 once CASSPGHVSPLHF TGTGCCAGCAGTCCGGGACATGTTTCACCCCTCCACTTT
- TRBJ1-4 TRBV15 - CATSWGGGPDEKLFF TGTGCCACCAGCTGGGGAGGCGGGCCGGACGAAAAACTGTTTTTT
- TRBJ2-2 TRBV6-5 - CASTPLWPGELFF TGTGCCAGCACCCCCCTCTGGCCCGGGGAGCTGTTTTTT
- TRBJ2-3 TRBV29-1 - CSVVGTDTQYF TGCAGCGTTGTCGGCACAGATACGCAGTATTTT
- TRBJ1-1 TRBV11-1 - CASSSQRGGTEAFF TGTGCCAGCAGCTCTCAGCGGGGAGGGACTGAAGCTTTCTTT
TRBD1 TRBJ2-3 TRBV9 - CASSYRDSHTDTQYF TGTGCCAGCAGCTACCGGGACAGCCACACAGATACGCAGTATTTT
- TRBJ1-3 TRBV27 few CASSLTGAGNTIYF TGTGCCAGCAGTTTGACAGGAGCTGGAAACACCATATATTTT
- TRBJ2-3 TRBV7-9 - CASSLAGPRDTQYF TGTGCCAGCAGCTTAGCGGGGCCCCGGGATACGCAGTATTTT
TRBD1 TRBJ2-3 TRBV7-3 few CASSPGQGYTDTQYF TGTGCCAGCAGCCCCGGACAGGGATACACAGATACGCAGTATTTT
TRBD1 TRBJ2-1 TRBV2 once CASRQDRTTYNEQFF TGTGCCAGCAGACAGGACAGGACAACTTACAATGAGCAGTTCTTC
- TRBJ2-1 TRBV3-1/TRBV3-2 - CASSQVGASEQFF TGTGCCAGCAGCCAGGTGGGGGCTAGTGAGCAGTTCTTC
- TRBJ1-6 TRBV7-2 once CASSLVGRGSTYNSPLHF TGTGCCAGCAGCTTAGTCGGTCGGGGGAGCACCTATAATTCACCCCTCCACTTT
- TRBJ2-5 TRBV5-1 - CASGHRQQETQYF TGCGCCAGCGGACATCGACAGCAAGAGACCCAGTACTTC
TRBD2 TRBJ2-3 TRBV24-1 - CATSEPGLAGTTDTQYF TGTGCCACCAGTGAACCAGGACTAGCGGGCACCACAGATACGCAGTATTTT
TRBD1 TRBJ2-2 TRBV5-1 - CASSSSLRTGPGELFF TGCGCCAGCAGCTCGAGCCTCAGGACAGGTCCCGGGGAGCTGTTTTTT
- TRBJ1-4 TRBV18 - CASSPNRNEKLFF TGTGCCAGCTCACCCAACCGGAATGAAAAACTGTTTTTT
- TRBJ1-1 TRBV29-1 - CSVRSGNTEAFF TGCAGCGTCCGGTCTGGGAACACTGAAGCTTTCTTT
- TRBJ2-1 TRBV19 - CASSRGGNEQFF TGTGCCAGTAGTCGAGGGGGAAATGAGCAGTTCTTC
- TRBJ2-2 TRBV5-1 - CATSTGNTGELFF TGCGCCACCTCGACAGGGAACACCGGGGAGCTGTTTTTT